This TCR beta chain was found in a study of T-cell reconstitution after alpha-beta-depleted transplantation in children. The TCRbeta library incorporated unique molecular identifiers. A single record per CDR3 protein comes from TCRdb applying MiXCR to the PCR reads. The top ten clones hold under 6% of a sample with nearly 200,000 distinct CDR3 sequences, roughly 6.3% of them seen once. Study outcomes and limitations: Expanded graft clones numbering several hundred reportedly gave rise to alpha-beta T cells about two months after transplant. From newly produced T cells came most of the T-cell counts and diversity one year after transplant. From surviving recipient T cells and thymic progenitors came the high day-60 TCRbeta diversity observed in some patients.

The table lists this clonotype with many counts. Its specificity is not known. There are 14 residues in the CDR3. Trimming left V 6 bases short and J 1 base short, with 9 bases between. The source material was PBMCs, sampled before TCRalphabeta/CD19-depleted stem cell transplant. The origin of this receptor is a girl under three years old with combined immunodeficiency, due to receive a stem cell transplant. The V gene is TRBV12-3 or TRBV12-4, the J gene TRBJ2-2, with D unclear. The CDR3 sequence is CASRGTWNTGELFF. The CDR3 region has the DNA TGTGCCAGCAGGGGAACATGGAACACCGGGGAGCTGTTTTTT.